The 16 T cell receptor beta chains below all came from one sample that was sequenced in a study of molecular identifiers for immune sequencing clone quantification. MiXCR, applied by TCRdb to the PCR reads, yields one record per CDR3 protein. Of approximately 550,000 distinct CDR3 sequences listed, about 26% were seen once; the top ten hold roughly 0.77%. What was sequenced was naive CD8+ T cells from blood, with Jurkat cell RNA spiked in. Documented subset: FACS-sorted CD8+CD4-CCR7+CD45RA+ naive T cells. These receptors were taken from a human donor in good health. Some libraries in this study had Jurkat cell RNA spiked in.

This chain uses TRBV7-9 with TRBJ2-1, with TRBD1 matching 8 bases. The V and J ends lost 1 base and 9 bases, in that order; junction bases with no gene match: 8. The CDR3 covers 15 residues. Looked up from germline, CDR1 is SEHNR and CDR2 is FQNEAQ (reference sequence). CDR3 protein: CASSLGWTGYGEQFF. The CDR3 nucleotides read TGTGCCAGCAGCTTAGGTTGGACAGGGTACGGTGAGCAGTTCTTC.

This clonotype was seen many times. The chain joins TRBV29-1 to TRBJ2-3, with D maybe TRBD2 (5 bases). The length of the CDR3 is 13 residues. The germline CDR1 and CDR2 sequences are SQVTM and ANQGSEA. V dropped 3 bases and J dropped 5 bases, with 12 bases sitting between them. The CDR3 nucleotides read TGCAGCGTTGAGGACGGGGAGAAAGATACGCAGTATTTT. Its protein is CSVEDGEKDTQYF.

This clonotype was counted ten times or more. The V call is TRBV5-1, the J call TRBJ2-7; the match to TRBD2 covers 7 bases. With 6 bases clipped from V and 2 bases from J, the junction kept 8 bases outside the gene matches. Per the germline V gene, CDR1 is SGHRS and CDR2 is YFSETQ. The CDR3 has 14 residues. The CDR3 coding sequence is TGCGCCAGCAATGTGGGAGGGAGTACCTACGAGCAGTACTTC. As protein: CASNVGGSTYEQYF.

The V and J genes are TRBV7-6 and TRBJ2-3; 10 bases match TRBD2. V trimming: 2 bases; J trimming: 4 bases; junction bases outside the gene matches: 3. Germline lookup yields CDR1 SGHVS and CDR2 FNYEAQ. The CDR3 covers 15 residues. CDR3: CASSLLAGESDTQYF. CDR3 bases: TGTGCCAGCAGCTTACTAGCGGGAGAATCAGATACGCAGTATTTT.

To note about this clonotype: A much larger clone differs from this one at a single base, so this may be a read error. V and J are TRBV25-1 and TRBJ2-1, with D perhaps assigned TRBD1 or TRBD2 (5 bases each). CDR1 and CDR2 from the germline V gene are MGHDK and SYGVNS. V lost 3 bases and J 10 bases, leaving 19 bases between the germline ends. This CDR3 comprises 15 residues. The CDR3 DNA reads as TGTGCCAGCAGTGACCCCACCGGGAAGGGGCTCGAGCAGTTCTTC. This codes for CASSDPTGKGLEQFF.

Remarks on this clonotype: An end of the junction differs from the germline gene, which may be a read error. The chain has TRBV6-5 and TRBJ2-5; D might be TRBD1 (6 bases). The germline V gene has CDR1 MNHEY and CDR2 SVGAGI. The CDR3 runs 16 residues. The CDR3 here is CVSSYVVGGAQETQYF. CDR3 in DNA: TGTGTCAGCAGTTATGTGGTTGGGGGCGCCCAAGAGACCCAGTACTTC.

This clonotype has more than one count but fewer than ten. The CDR3 loop reads CASSSTSRNEQFF. The CDR3 DNA reads as TGTGCCAGCAGCTCAACTAGCCGTAATGAGCAGTTCTTC. The rearrangement joins TRBV11-2 to TRBJ2-1, with a tentative D call TRBD2 (6 bases). Trimming took 4 bases from V and 7 from J, leaving 11 bases between them. Looked up from germline, CDR1 is SGHAT and CDR2 is FQNNGV. The length of the CDR3 is 13 residues.

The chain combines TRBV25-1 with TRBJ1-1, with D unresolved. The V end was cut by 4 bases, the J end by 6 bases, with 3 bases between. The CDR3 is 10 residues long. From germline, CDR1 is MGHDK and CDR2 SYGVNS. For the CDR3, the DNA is TGTGCCAGCAGTGGATCTGAAGCTTTCTTT. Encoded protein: CASSGSEAFF.

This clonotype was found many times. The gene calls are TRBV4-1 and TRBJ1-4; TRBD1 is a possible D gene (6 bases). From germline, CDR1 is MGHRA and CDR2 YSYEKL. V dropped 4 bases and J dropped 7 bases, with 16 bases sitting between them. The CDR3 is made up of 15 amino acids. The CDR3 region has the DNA TGCGCCAGCAGCCTTCCAACAGGGTTGGGTGAAAAACTGTTTTTT. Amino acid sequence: CASSLPTGLGEKLFF.

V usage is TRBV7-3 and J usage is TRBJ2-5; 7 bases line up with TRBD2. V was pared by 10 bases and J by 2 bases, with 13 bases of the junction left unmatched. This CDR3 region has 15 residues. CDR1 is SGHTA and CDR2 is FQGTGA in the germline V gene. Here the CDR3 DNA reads TGTGCCATCGCCTCTAAGCGGGAAGAACAAGAGACCCAGTACTTC. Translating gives CAIASKREEQETQYF.

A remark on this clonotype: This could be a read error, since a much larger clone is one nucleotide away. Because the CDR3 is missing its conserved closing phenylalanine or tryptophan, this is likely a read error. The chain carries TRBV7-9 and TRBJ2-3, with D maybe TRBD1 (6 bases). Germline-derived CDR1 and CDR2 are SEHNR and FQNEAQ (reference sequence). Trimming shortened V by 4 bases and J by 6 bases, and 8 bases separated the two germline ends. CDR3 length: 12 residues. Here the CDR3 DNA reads TGTGCCAGCAGCTCCAGGGGTGATACGCAGTATCTT. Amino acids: CASSSRGDTQYL.

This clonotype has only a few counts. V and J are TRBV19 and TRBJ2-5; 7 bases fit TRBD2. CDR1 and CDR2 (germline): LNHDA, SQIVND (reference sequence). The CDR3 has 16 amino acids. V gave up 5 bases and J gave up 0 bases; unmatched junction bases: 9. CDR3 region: CASSSLAAANQETQYF. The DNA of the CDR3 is TGTGCCAGTAGTTCCCTAGCGGCAGCGAACCAAGAGACCCAGTACTTC.

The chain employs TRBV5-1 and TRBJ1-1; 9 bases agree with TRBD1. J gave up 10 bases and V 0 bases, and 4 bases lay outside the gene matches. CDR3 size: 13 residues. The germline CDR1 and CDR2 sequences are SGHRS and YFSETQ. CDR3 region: CASSLVTGGLAFF. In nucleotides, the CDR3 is TGCGCCAGCAGCTTGGTTACAGGGGGCTTAGCTTTCTTT. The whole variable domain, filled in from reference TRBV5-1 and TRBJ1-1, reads KAGVTQTPRYLIKTRGQQVTLSCSPISGHRSVSWYQQTPGQGLQFLFEYFSETQRNKGNFPGRFSGRQFSNSRSEMNVSTLELGDSALYLCASSLVTGGLAFFGQGTRLTVV.

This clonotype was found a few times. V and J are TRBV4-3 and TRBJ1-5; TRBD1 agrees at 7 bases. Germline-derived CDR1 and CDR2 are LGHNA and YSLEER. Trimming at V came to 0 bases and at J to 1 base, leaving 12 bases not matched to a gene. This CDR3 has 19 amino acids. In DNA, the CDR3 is TGCGCCAGCAGCCAAGATCTGGACAGGTTCGCATTGAGCAATCAGCCCCAGCATTTT. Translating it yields CASSQDLDRFALSNQPQHF.

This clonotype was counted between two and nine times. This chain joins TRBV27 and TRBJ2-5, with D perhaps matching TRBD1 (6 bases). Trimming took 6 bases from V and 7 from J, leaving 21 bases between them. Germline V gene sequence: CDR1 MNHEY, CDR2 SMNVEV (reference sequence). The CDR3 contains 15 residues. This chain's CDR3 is CASSDTGSEFRTQYF. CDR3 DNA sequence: TGTGCCAGCAGCGACACAGGGTCCGAGTTCCGGACCCAGTACTTC.

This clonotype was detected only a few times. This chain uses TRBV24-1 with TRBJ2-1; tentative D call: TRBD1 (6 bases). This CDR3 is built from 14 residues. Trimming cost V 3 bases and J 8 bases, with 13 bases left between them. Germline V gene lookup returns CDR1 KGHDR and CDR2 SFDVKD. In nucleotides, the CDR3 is TGTGCCACCAGTGATCATCAGGGGAGCGATGAGCAGTTCTTC. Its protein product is CATSDHQGSDEQFF.